This paragraph covers one TCR beta chain sequence. The antigen is not known. Germline and junction disagree at one end, which may indicate a read error. The TCR beta CDR3 regions underwent amplification from RNA transcripts. After a first-round RT-PCR with HTBI primers, a second-round multiplex PCR was run. One entry per CDR3 protein results from TCRdb running MiXCR on the multiplex PCR reads. Altogether about 220,000 distinct CDR3 sequences are present, 20% to 25% being singletons, with the ten largest covering under 55%. A volume of 9.5 to 10 ml of fresh peripheral blood supplied the PBMCs. The germline V gene encodes CDR1 DFQATT and CDR2 SNEGSKA (reference sequence). The CDR3 has 15 amino acids. These data come from a study of Graves' ophthalmopathy and Graves' hyperthyroidism. Overall study results and limits: Sensitivity of around 86% and specificity of about 81% were achieved when a 13-signature model separated ophthalmopathy from stable hyperthyroidism. The study's model predicted ophthalmopathy progression at roughly 64% sensitivity and 72.22% specificity.

The sequence came from a woman aged 45-65 years with Graves' ophthalmopathy. Sequencing was carried out using peripheral blood. The chain uses TRBV20-1 and TRBJ1-5; a possible D gene is TRBD1 (6 bases). CDR3 sequence: CTAGPGHFGTQPQHF. The CDR3 region has the DNA TGCACTGCTGGACCGGGACATTTCGGGACCCAGCCCCAGCATTTT.